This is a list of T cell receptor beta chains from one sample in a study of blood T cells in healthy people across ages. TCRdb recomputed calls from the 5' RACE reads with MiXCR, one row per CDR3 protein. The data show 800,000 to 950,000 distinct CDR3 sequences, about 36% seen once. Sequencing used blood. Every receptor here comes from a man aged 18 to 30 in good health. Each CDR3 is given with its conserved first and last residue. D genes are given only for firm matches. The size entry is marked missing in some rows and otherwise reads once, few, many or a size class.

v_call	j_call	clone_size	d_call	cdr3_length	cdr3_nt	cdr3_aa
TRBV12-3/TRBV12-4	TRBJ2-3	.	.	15	TGTGCCAGCAGTTTCGGGGGAATGATGGCAGATACGCAGTATTTT	CASSFGGMMADTQYF
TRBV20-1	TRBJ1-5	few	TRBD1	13	TGCAGTGCCGGTAACAGGGGGCACCAGCCCCAGCATTTT	CSAGNRGHQPQHF
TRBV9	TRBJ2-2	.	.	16	TGTGCCAGCAGCGTAGGACCTGGGGAGTTTCCCGGGGAGCTGTTTTTT	CASSVGPGEFPGELFF
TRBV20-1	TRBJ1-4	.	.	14	TGCAGTGCTAGGGCCGGGAATGGGAATGAAAAACTGTTTTTT	CSARAGNGNEKLFF
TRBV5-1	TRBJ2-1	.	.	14	TGCGCCAGCAGCAAACAGGGGGAGGGCAATGAGCAGTTCTTC	CASSKQGEGNEQFF
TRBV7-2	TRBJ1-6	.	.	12	TGTGCCAGCAGCGAGGCGAATTCACCCCTCCACTTT	CASSEANSPLHF
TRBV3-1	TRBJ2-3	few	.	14	TGTGCCAGCAGCCAAGTCCGGAGCACAGATACGCAGTATTTT	CASSQVRSTDTQYF
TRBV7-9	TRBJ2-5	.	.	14	TGTGCCAGCAGCTCTCACCTGACTGGGAATGAGCAGTACTTC	CASSSHLTGNEQYF
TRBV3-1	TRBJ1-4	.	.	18	TGTGCCAGCAGCCGATCCTACACCGGGGGAGGGAGTAATGAAAAACTGTTTTTT	CASSRSYTGGGSNEKLFF
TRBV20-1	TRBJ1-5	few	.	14	TGCAGTGCTCCGGACGGCGAACCCAATCAGCCCCAGCATTTT	CSAPDGEPNQPQHF
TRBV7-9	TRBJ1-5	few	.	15	TGTGCCAGCAGCTTAGAGGGAGGGGGCAATCAGCCCCAGCATTTT	CASSLEGGGNQPQHF
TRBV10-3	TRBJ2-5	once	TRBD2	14	TGTGCCATCAGCCAAGCGGGACCCGGGAAGACCCAGTACTTC	CAISQAGPGKTQYF
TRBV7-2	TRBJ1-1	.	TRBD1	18	TGTGCCAGCAGCTATCGGCAATACAGGGGGCTGGGTGGCACTGAAGCTTTCTTT	CASSYRQYRGLGGTEAFF
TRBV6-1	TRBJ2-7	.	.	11	TGTGCCAGCTGGGCAGGCTACGAGCAGTACTTC	CASWAGYEQYF
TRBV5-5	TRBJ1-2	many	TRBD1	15	TGTGCCAGCAGCTCACAGGGGATTATGGACTATGGCTACACCTTC	CASSSQGIMDYGYTF
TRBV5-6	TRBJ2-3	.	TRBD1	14	TGTGCCAGCAAGCACAGGGGCAGGGGAGATACGCAGTATTTT	CASKHRGRGDTQYF
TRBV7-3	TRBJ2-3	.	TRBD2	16	TGTGCCAGCAGCTTAATTAGCGGGTCCTTAAGGGATACGCAGTATTTT	CASSLISGSLRDTQYF
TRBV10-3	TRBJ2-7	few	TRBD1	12	TGTGCCACGGGGACAGGGTCGGGCGAGCAGTACTTC	CATGTGSGEQYF
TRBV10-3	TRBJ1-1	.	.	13	TGTGCCATCAGCGTACAGGGTTACGCTGAAGCTTTCTTT	CAISVQGYAEAFF
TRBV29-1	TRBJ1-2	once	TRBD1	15	TGCAGCGTTTTTGGAGGACAGGGGAATTTTTGGGGCTACACCTTC	CSVFGGQGNFWGYTF
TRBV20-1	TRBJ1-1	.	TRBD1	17	TGCAGTGCTAGAGGGGATACAGGGGACCCTTGGGGCAGTGAAGCTTTCTTT	CSARGDTGDPWGSEAFF
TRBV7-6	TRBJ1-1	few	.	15	TGTGCCAGCAGCTCCGATGTCTCAGGGGAACCTGAAGCTTTCTTT	CASSSDVSGEPEAFF
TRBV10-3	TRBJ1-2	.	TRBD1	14	TGTGCCATCAGGGGAGACAGGGTAGACTATGGCTACACCTTC	CAIRGDRVDYGYTF
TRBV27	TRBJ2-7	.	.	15	TGTGCCAGCAGTTTACAGGGTAGTGGGCCCTACGAGCAGTACTTC	CASSLQGSGPYEQYF
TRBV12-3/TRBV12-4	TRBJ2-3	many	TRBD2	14	TGTGCCAGCATCCCCGGACTAGCGTCAGATACGCAGTATTTT	CASIPGLASDTQYF
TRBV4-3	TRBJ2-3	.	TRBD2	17	TGCGCCAGCAGCCAAGTTCAAGCGGGGGATCAAGGAGATACGCAGTATTTT	CASSQVQAGDQGDTQYF
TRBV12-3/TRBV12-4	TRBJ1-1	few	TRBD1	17	TGTGCCAGCAGTTTATCCTCCGGGACAGGGGACGGGACTGAAGCTTTCTTT	CASSLSSGTGDGTEAFF
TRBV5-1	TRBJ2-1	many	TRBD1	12	TGCGCCAGCAGCGGACAGGGGAGTGAGCAGTTCTTC	CASSGQGSEQFF
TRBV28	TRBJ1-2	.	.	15	TGTGCCAGCAGCCCCCCTGGGGTACCTCCGAATGGCTACACCTTC	CASSPPGVPPNGYTF
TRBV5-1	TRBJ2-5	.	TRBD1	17	TGCGCCAGCACCTCCCTGTGGACAGGGTCGTTTTTCGAGACCCAGTACTTC	CASTSLWTGSFFETQYF
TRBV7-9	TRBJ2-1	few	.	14	TGTGCCAGCACACCTCCTAGCGCCCCCCGGGAGCAGTTCTTC	CASTPPSAPREQFF
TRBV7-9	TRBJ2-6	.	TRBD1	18	TGTGCCAGCAGCACCTATCGGACAGGGATCTCTGGGGCCAACGTCCTGACTTTC	CASSTYRTGISGANVLTF
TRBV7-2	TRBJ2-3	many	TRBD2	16	TGTGCCAGCAGCTTAGGGCCTAGCGGGAGCACAGATACGCAGTATTTT	CASSLGPSGSTDTQYF
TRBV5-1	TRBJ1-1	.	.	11	TGCGCCAGCAGCTTGGAATCTGAAGCTTTCTTT	CASSLESEAFF
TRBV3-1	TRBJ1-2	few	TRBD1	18	TGTGCCAGCAGCCAAAGAACAGGGGCGACCTTCACTTGGAGTGGCTACACCTTC	CASSQRTGATFTWSGYTF
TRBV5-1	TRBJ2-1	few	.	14	TGCGCCAGCAGCAACCCACAGGGGGGGAATGAGCAGTTCTTC	CASSNPQGGNEQFF
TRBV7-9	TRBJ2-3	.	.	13	TGTGCCAGCAGCACCCGAAACGAGGATACGCAGTATTTT	CASSTRNEDTQYF
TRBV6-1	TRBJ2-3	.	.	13	TGTGCCAGCAGTGAACGTCGGACAGATACGCAGTATTTT	CASSERRTDTQYF
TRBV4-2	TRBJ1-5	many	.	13	TGTGCCAGCAGCCAAAGTTGGGATCAGCCCCAGCATTTT	CASSQSWDQPQHF
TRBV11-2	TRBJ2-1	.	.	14	TGTGCCAGCAGCTTAGTCGGCAGTCACAATGAGCAGTTCTTC	CASSLVGSHNEQFF
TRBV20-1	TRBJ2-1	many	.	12	TGCAGTGCTCGCAAGGGGGGCAATGAGCAGTTCTTC	CSARKGGNEQFF